This TCR beta chain was sequenced in a study of T cells in Graves' hyperthyroidism and ophthalmopathy. Looking at the study overall: Peripheral blood specimens were obtained at initial diagnosis, prior to any treatment.

This clonotype occurred many times. Those patients with uncontrolled infection, other autoimmune disease, pregnancy or lactation were excluded. Using RNA transcripts as the source, TCR beta CDR3 regions were amplified. The HTBI set primed first-round TCR CDR3 RT-PCR. TCRdb processed the multiplex PCR reads anew with MiXCR; each CDR3 protein has one entry. Found here are about 640,000 distinct CDR3 sequences, around 20% of them singletons; the top ten hold approximately 30%. Trimming took off 5 bases at V and 8 bases at J, with 13 bases between the two ends. Germline V lookup: CDR1 SGHAT, CDR2 FQNNGV. The CDR3 has 12 amino acids.

This clonotype originated in a man aged 25 to 40 with Graves' ophthalmopathy. V is TRBV11-2 and J is TRBJ2-7; D is perhaps TRBD1 or TRBD2 (6 bases each). Sequencing input: blood. The CDR3 bases are TGTGCCAGCAGCCCCTGGGGGGCAAAGCAGTACTTC. This codes for CASSPWGAKQYF.